These 26 T cell receptor beta chains came from one sample sequenced in a study of monozygotic twins with inflammatory bowel disease. TCRdb derives one entry per CDR3 protein from the 5' RACE reads, leaving out DNA. Across over 200,000 distinct CDR3 sequences, the top ten clones capture 1.5% to 2% of the sample. Specimen: blood. All receptors come from a human donor with ulcerative colitis or Crohn's disease, or a healthy co-twin of an affected twin (not recorded which).

The chain is built from TRBV7-2 and TRBJ2-7. Per germline, CDR1 SGHTA and CDR2 FQGNSA. This CDR3 comprises 15 residues. The CDR3 protein is CASSLSGFRSYEQYF.

The chain's CDR3 is CASSSAETGDLFYNSPLHF. V is TRBV5-4 and J is TRBJ1-6; TCRdb's D call, TRBD1, is unchecked because there is no DNA. The CDR3 consists of 19 residues. CDR1 is SGHNT and CDR2 is YYREEE in the germline V gene (reference sequence).

The chain carries TRBV3-1 and TRBJ2-7; TCRdb reports TRBD1, a call that lacks DNA to check it against. Germline V gives CDR1 LGHDT, CDR2 YNNKEL (reference sequence). The CDR3 consists of 16 residues. The CDR3 protein is CASSLWGQGAYYEQYF.

V is TRBV5-1 and J is TRBJ2-7. Germline V gives CDR1 SGHRS, CDR2 YFSETQ. CDR3 length: 13 amino acids. The CDR3: CASSLNRLHEQYF. Drawing the rest from reference TRBV5-1 and TRBJ2-7, the complete variable domain is KAGVTQTPRYLIKTRGQQVTLSCSPISGHRSVSWYQQTPGQGLQFLFEYFSETQRNKGNFPGRFSGRQFSNSRSEMNVSTLELGDSALYLCASSLNRLHEQYFGPGTRLTVT.

The gene calls are TRBV5-4 and TRBJ2-5; TCRdb lists TRBD1, though no DNA is available to test this call. The germline V gene encodes CDR1 SGHNT and CDR2 YYREEE (reference sequence). This CDR3 has 14 amino acids. The CDR3: CASSLTGGEETQYF.

The CDR3 protein is CASSQDSGADRVYGYTF. The gene calls are TRBV4-1 and TRBJ1-2; without DNA, the TCRdb call of TRBD1 cannot be checked. In germline, CDR1 is MGHRA, CDR2 YSYEKL. The CDR3 loop spans 17 amino acids.

This chain joins TRBV7-9 and TRBJ1-1. The germline CDR1 and CDR2 sequences are SEHNR and FQNEAQ (reference sequence). CDR3 length: 12 residues. Here the CDR3 reads CASTAGSTEAFF.

The rearrangement uses TRBV5-1 and TRBJ2-7; TCRdb selects TRBD1, and the lack of DNA leaves this call unchecked. The CDR3 is 15 residues long. The germline V gene has CDR1 SGHRS and CDR2 YFSETQ. This CDR3 reads CASSTGQTGLYEQYF.

The chain carries TRBV11-2 and TRBJ1-4; the TCRdb call, TRBD1, lacks DNA for checking. The germline V gene has CDR1 SGHAT and CDR2 FQNNGV. CDR3 length: 13 amino acids. The CDR3 is CASSLTGDKKLFF.

The chain couples TRBV5-1 to TRBJ1-2; the D call of TRBD1 rests on TCRdb alone, since no DNA is present to check it. Germline CDR1 and CDR2: SGHRS and YFSETQ. This CDR3 contains 17 residues. CDR3 residues: CASSLESRRTGSYGYTF. Full variable domain (outside the CDR3, taken from reference TRBV5-1 and TRBJ1-2): KAGVTQTPRYLIKTRGQQVTLSCSPISGHRSVSWYQQTPGQGLQFLFEYFSETQRNKGNFPGRFSGRQFSNSRSEMNVSTLELGDSALYLCASSLESRRTGSYGYTFGSGTRLTVV.

J is TRBJ1-1 and V is TRBV5-1. The CDR3 has 13 residues. Germline-derived CDR1 and CDR2 are SGHRS and YFSETQ. The CDR3 here is CASSWNRNTEAFF.

The V gene is TRBV5-1, the J gene TRBJ1-5; TCRdb selects TRBD1, and the lack of DNA leaves this call unchecked. Looked up from germline, CDR1 is SGHRS and CDR2 is YFSETQ. The CDR3 runs 16 residues. CDR3 region: CASSPTGGLSNQPQHF.

CDR3 protein: CSARREWVETQYF. The V and J genes are TRBV20-1 and TRBJ2-5; TCRdb calls TRBD1, which cannot be checked without DNA. The CDR3 loop spans 13 amino acids. CDR1 is DFQATT, CDR2 SNEGSKA, per germline (reference sequence).

The J gene is TRBJ2-3, the V gene TRBV18. CDR1 is KGHSH, CDR2 LQKENI, per germline. The CDR3 spans 15 residues. CDR3 region: CASSPGGVLTDTQYF.

V and J are TRBV2 and TRBJ2-6. The CDR3 loop spans 14 amino acids. CDR1 and CDR2 (germline): SNHLY, FYNNEI. CDR3 sequence reads: CASKDNSGANVLTF.

This chain uses TRBV7-9 with TRBJ2-7; absent DNA, TCRdb's TRBD1 call cannot be checked. Looked up from germline, CDR1 is SEHNR and CDR2 is FQNEAQ (reference sequence). The CDR3 is made up of 15 amino acids. The CDR3: CASSFGQGSSYEQYF.

The genes are TRBV12-3 or TRBV12-4 and TRBJ1-6; the TRBD1 assignment by TCRdb is unverifiable without DNA. The CDR3 is 14 residues long. The CDR3 reads CASSLRRGPSPLHF.

The V gene is TRBV6-6, the J gene TRBJ2-1. Germline V gives CDR1 MNHNY, CDR2 SVGAGI (reference sequence). The CDR3 is 14 amino acids. CDR3 residues: CASSYSQVYNEQFF.

The chain combines TRBV20-1 with TRBJ1-2; no DNA is available, so the TRBD1 call from TCRdb remains unchecked. This CDR3 is built from 12 residues. Germline assignment: CDR1 DFQATT and CDR2 SNEGSKA (reference sequence). This CDR3 is CSAARGRYGYTF.

The chain is built from TRBV6-5 and TRBJ1-1. From germline, CDR1 is MNHEY and CDR2 SVGAGI. CDR3 length: 13 residues. CDR3 residues: CASSNGARAEAFF.

The chain carries TRBV20-1 and TRBJ2-7. CDR1 DFQATT and CDR2 SNEGSKA come from the germline V gene (reference sequence). The CDR3 spans 13 residues. The CDR3 loop reads CSARDFRVEEQYF.

The chain links TRBV19 to TRBJ2-7. The CDR3 loop spans 13 amino acids. The germline CDR1 and CDR2 sequences are LNHDA and SQIVND (reference sequence). CDR3 region: CASSIQDSYEQYF.

The chain is built from TRBV5-1 and TRBJ2-7; TCRdb outputs TRBD1, but without DNA this stays unchecked. Germline assignment: CDR1 SGHRS and CDR2 YFSETQ. The CDR3 totals 14 residues. CDR3 loop: CASSHGTGGGEQYF.

The chain carries TRBV2 and TRBJ2-5; TCRdb outputs TRBD2, but without DNA this stays unchecked. CDR1 is SNHLY, CDR2 FYNNEI, per germline. This CDR3 spans 13 amino acids. Here the CDR3 reads CASSVRLAETQYF.

CDR3 protein: CASTYTSGTPTDTQYF. V usage is TRBV6-2 or TRBV6-3 and J usage is TRBJ2-3; absent DNA, TCRdb's TRBD1 call cannot be checked. This CDR3 spans 16 amino acids. CDR1 MNHEY and CDR2 SVGEGT come from the germline V gene.

V is TRBV5-1 and J is TRBJ2-7; with no DNA, the TCRdb D assignment of TRBD1 cannot be verified. CDR1 and CDR2 from the germline V gene are SGHRS and YFSETQ. The CDR3 contains 14 residues. The CDR3 spells CASSGTGGAYGSYF.